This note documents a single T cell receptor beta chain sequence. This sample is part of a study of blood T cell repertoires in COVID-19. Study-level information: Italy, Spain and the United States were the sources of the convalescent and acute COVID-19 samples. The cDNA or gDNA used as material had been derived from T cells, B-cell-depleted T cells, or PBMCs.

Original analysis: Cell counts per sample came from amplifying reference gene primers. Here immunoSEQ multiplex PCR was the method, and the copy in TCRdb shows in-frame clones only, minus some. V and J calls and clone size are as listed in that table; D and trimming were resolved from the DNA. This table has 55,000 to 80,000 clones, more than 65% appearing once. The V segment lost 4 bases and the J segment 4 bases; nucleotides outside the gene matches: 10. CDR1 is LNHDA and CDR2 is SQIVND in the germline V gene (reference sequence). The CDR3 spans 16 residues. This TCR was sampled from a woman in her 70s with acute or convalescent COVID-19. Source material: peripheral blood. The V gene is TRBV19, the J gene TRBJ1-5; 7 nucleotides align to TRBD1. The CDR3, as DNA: TGTGCCAGTAGTACTCCCGGACAGGCTACTAATCAGCCCCAGCATTTT. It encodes CASSTPGQATNQPQHF.